A single sample gave rise to the 21 T cell receptor beta chains below, sequenced in a study of T cell responses to AZD1222 COVID-19 vaccine. This table comes from immunoSEQ multiplex PCR, and its TCRdb copy is limited to in-frame clones, with some not included. The table shows about 130,000 clones, with about 90% occurring only once. The source material was peripheral blood, sampled on day 0 of MenACWY control vaccination. The receptors were gathered from an adult in good health.

In its sample, this clone was seen once. CDR3 loop: CASSFSGWGTGELFF. As DNA, the CDR3 is TGTGCCAGCAGTTTTAGCGGCTGGGGCACCGGGGAGCTGTTTTTT. This chain joins TRBV6-2 or TRBV6-3 and TRBJ2-2; a weak D match, TRBD2 (6 bases). Trimming took 4 bases from V and 4 from J, leaving 13 bases between them. The CDR3 is made up of 15 amino acids. The germline V gene encodes CDR1 MNHEY and CDR2 SVGEGT.

The chain recombines TRBV19 with TRBJ2-2; the match to TRBD1 covers 9 bases. V lost 3 bases and J lost 7; bases outside the gene matches: 9. Germline V gene sequence: CDR1 LNHDA, CDR2 SQIVND (reference sequence). The CDR3 loop spans 16 amino acids. The CDR3 bases are TGTGCCAGTAGTATCGTCGGGACAGGGCACGTCGGGGAGCTGTTTTTT. This gives the protein CASSIVGTGHVGELFF.

The rearrangement joins TRBV5-1 to TRBJ1-1; D may be TRBD1 (5 bases). The germline V and J ends were trimmed by 7 bases and 1 base, with 14 bases remaining between them. The CDR3 runs to 14 residues. Germline CDR1 reads SGHRS; CDR2 reads YFSETQ. CDR3 residues: CASFSGPANTEAFF. CDR3 DNA: TGCGCCAGCTTCTCGGGGCCAGCGAACACTGAAGCTTTCTTT.

The chain carries TRBV24-1 and TRBJ2-5; no clear D. This CDR3 has 14 residues. The germline CDR1 and CDR2 sequences are KGHDR and SFDVKD. Trimming shortened V by 5 bases and J by 5 bases, and 14 bases separated the two germline ends. CDR3: CATSVVGPAETQYF. CDR3 sequence (DNA): TGTGCCACCAGTGTTGTAGGCCCCGCGGAGACCCAGTACTTC.

The chain recombines TRBV20-1 with TRBJ2-5, with D unclear. The CDR3 extends over 11 amino acids. CDR1 and CDR2 from the germline V gene are DFQATT and SNEGSKA (reference sequence). Trimming shortened V by 0 bases and J by 5 bases, and 4 bases separated the two germline ends. The CDR3 DNA reads TGCAGTGCTAGAGATTGGGAGACCCAGTACTTC. Its translation is CSARDWETQYF.

This sequence joins TRBV5-1 and TRBJ1-1; a weak D match, TRBD1 (5 bases). V shed 3 bases and J shed 4 bases, with 10 bases lying between them. CDR3 length equals 13 residues. Germline CDR1 reads SGHRS; CDR2 reads YFSETQ. This CDR3 is CASSWDGATEAFF. The CDR3 DNA reads as TGCGCCAGCAGCTGGGACGGGGCCACTGAAGCTTTCTTT.

The J gene is TRBJ2-1, the V gene TRBV13; D might be TRBD2 (5 bases). The V gene's germline CDR1 is PRHDT and CDR2 FYEKMQ (reference sequence). The CDR3 covers 13 residues. Trimming stripped 4 bases from V and 12 bases from J, with 16 bases between. CDR3 loop: CASSSTSGKGQFF. CDR3 nucleotide sequence: TGTGCCAGCAGCTCTACTTCGGGAAAGGGGCAGTTCTTC. The full variable domain, completed using reference TRBV13 and TRBJ2-1, is AAGVIQSPRHLIKEKRETATLKCYPIPRHDTVYWYQQGPGQDPQFLISFYEKMQSDKGSIPDRFSAQQFSDYHSELNMSSLELGDSALYFCASSSTSGKGQFFGPGTRLTVL.

The chain has TRBV2 and TRBJ1-5, with D unclear. Between the trimmed V and J ends, which lost 1 base and 6 bases, there was a span of 13 bases. Germline CDR1 and CDR2: SNHLY and FYNNEI. This CDR3 region has 15 residues. CDR3 protein: CASSEELSRGQPQHF. The CDR3 region has the DNA TGTGCCAGCAGTGAAGAGTTGAGCCGAGGTCAGCCCCAGCATTTT.

V gene TRBV10-3 combines with J gene TRBJ2-2, with D uncertain. Germline V gives CDR1 ENHRY, CDR2 SYGVKD. This CDR3 is 17 amino acids long. V was cut by 0 bases and J by 6 bases, with 17 bases left in between. CDR3 bases: TGTGCCATCAGTGAGTCGTTTACGGTTGCCGGAGCCGGGGAGCTGTTTTTT. Translated, it gives CAISESFTVAGAGELFF.

The gene calls are TRBV19 and TRBJ2-7, with 10 bases aligning to TRBD2. From germline, CDR1 is LNHDA and CDR2 SQIVND (reference sequence). The CDR3 runs to 14 residues. V shed 5 bases and J 3 bases; nucleotides not matched to a gene: 4. The DNA of the CDR3 is TGTGCCAGTAGTCCCGGACTAGCGGTCTACGAGCAGTACTTC. Amino acid sequence: CASSPGLAVYEQYF.

V gene TRBV23-1 combines with J gene TRBJ2-3; 7 bases align to TRBD2. TRBV23-1 is recorded as an ORF, its role being uncertain. This CDR3 region has 17 residues. The junction had 8 bases not matched to a gene; V was cut back by 2 bases and J by 0 bases. CDR3 loop: CASSQGGSESSTDTQYF. The DNA of the CDR3 is TGCGCCAGCAGTCAAGGCGGGAGCGAGTCTAGCACAGATACGCAGTATTTT.

The chain links TRBV3-1 (or the pseudogene TRBV3-2) to TRBJ1-4; possibly TRBD1 for D (5 bases). The ends were cut back, 1 base at V and 8 bases at J, with 14 bases in the middle. The CDR3 has 15 residues. In germline, CDR1 is LGHDT, CDR2 YNNKEL (reference sequence). CDR3 sequence reads: CASSQGGGEWEKLFF. The CDR3 nucleotides are TGTGCCAGCAGCCAAGGTGGGGGAGAGTGGGAAAAACTGTTTTTT.

The genes are TRBV18 and TRBJ2-1, with D possibly being TRBD1 or TRBD2 (5 bases each). The CDR3 is made up of 15 amino acids. Trimming took 3 bases from V and 4 from J, leaving 13 bases between them. The germline V gene has CDR1 KGHSH and CDR2 LQKENI. In nucleotides, the CDR3 is TGTGCCAGCTCACCGACGGGGACGGCTTACAATGAGCAGTTCTTC. Encoded protein: CASSPTGTAYNEQFF.

Only one count was recorded for this clone. The genes are TRBV9 and TRBJ1-2; no reliable D call. Germline lookup yields CDR1 SGDLS and CDR2 YYNGEE. Trimming cost V 4 bases and J 7 bases, with 17 bases left between them. The CDR3 is 14 amino acids. CDR3 protein: CASSPTPERSGYTF. The CDR3 DNA follows: TGTGCCAGCAGCCCCACCCCCGAGCGGAGTGGCTACACCTTC.

The rearrangement uses TRBV7-9 and TRBJ2-2; TRBD1 matches 10 bases. With 5 bases clipped from V and 3 bases from J, the junction kept 3 bases outside the gene matches. The CDR3 is 15 amino acids. Germline-derived CDR1 and CDR2 are SEHNR and FQNEAQ (reference sequence). The CDR3 spells CASSRQGAYTGELFF. The CDR3 bases are TGTGCCAGCAGCCGACAGGGGGCATACACCGGGGAGCTGTTTTTT.

The chain recombines TRBV5-1 with TRBJ1-4, with no clear D. The V end lost 6 bases, the J end lost 5 bases, and 14 bases lay between the germline ends. From germline, CDR1 is SGHRS and CDR2 YFSETQ. The CDR3 is made up of 14 amino acids. CDR3 in DNA: TGCGCCAGCACCCCAGGTCTGACGAATGAAAAACTGTTTTTT. Protein sequence: CASTPGLTNEKLFF.

This clone appeared a single time. The chain links TRBV12-3 or TRBV12-4 to TRBJ2-3; no clear D. Trimming removed 3 bases at V and 4 bases at J, with 2 bases between. The CDR3 totals 11 residues. The CDR3 spells CASSFADTQYF. The DNA for the CDR3 is TGTGCCAGCAGTTTCGCAGATACGCAGTATTTT.

This rearrangement joins TRBV5-1 to TRBJ2-1, with 12 bases matching TRBD2. Germline trimming cut 1 base from V and 9 bases from J; bases unmatched to any gene: 8. Germline V gene lookup returns CDR1 SGHRS and CDR2 YFSETQ. The CDR3 has 16 amino acids. The CDR3 DNA is TGCGCCAGCAGCTTGCTTCTAGCGGGGGGGCCTCGTGAGCAGTTCTTC. This codes for CASSLLLAGGPREQFF.

This clone has only a few counts. The V gene is TRBV5-6, the J gene TRBJ2-3, with D maybe TRBD2 (5 bases). V was shortened by 0 bases and J by 6 bases, with 11 bases between the two germline ends. In germline, CDR1 is SGHDT, CDR2 YYEEEE. The CDR3 runs 14 residues. This CDR3 is CASSLGSDSDTQYF. Written as DNA, the CDR3 is TGTGCCAGCAGCTTGGGGTCGGACTCTGATACGCAGTATTTT.

The genes are TRBV19 and TRBJ2-3, with 10 positions matching TRBD1. With V trimmed by 5 bases and J by 5 bases, 13 bases remained unmatched. Germline-derived CDR1 and CDR2 are LNHDA and SQIVND (reference sequence). This CDR3 comprises 17 residues. The CDR3 protein is CASSVNDRGRGGDTQYF. In DNA form, the CDR3 reads TGTGCCAGTAGTGTTAACGACAGGGGGCGAGGTGGAGATACGCAGTATTTT.

This chain uses TRBV5-6 with TRBJ1-2; D perhaps matches TRBD1 (5 bases). Deletions cut 2 bases from V and 7 bases from J, with 12 bases between. This CDR3 contains 13 residues. CDR1 and CDR2 from the germline V gene are SGHDT and YYEEEE. Here the CDR3 DNA reads TGTGCCAGCAGCTTCGGCAGGGCGGCTGGCTACACCTTC. It specifies CASSFGRAAGYTF.